This TCR beta chain is from a study of blood T cell repertoires in COVID-19. Study background: The origin of the acute and convalescent COVID-19 samples was the United States, Italy and Spain. PBMCs, B-cell-depleted T cells, or T cells were the source of the cDNA or gDNA that made up the material.

The CDR3 covers 11 residues. V lost 5 bases to trimming and J lost 8 bases, with 8 bases between them. In the original processing: Nucleated cell counts were estimated from reference gene primer amplification. Clones were read by immunoSEQ multiplex PCR, and TCRdb kept only the in-frame ones, dropping some. The DNA was the basis for D and trimming; V, J and clone size are from that table. In the table there are some 76,000 clones, around 79% of which are singletons. The specimen was peripheral blood. This sequence originates from a man in his forties or fifties with acute or convalescent COVID-19. The chain uses TRBV12-3 or TRBV12-4 and TRBJ2-3; D call uncertain. The CDR3 sequence is CASSLPGTQYF. As DNA, the CDR3 is TGTGCCAGCAGTCTACCAGGTACGCAGTATTTT.